The present T cell receptor beta chain was sequenced within a study of T cells in Graves' hyperthyroidism and ophthalmopathy. At least ten counts were recorded for this clonotype. What it binds is unknown. Amplification targeted TCR beta CDR3 regions from RNA transcripts. An initial round of RT-PCR targeting the TCR CDR3 relied on the HTBI primer set. TCRdb reprocessed the multiplex PCR reads with MiXCR, giving one entry per CDR3 protein. The table records roughly 290,000 distinct CDR3 sequences, over 15% of them present only once. Findings and limits, study-wide: Stable hyperthyroidism was separated from ophthalmopathy by a model based on 13 V-J features. In blood, most of the thyroid clonotypes expanded above 0.001 were also present.

Sequenced sample: blood. The receptor was isolated from a woman in her sixties or seventies with Graves' ophthalmopathy.

In DNA, the CDR3 is TGTGCCAGCTCACCGGGCAGCGGGGACACTGAAGCTTTCTTT. Translating it yields CASSPGSGDTEAFF. This chain connects TRBV18 to TRBJ1-1; no clear D. The CDR3 is 14 residues long. Between the trimmed V and J ends, which lost 3 bases and 3 bases, there was a span of 11 bases. CDR1 KGHSH and CDR2 LQKENI come from the germline V gene. Full variable domain (outside the CDR3, taken from reference TRBV18 and TRBJ1-1): NAGVMQNPRHLVRRRGQEARLRCSPMKGHSHVYWYRQLPEEGLKFMVYLQKENIIDESGMPKERFSAEFPKEGPSILRIQQVVRGDSAAYFCASSPGSGDTEAFFGQGTRLTVV.